The next 21 T cell receptor beta chains were all read from a single sample in a study of blood T cells in healthy people across ages. Alongside a J-beta primer mix, a sample-barcoded 5' primer served in a second PCR lasting about 7 to 11 cycles. TCRdb independently ran MiXCR on the 5' RACE reads; one entry per CDR3 protein. The table has around 1,000,000 distinct CDR3 sequences, 35% to 45% seen once. Source material: blood. The receptors derive from a man younger than 30 in good health.

The CDR3 reads CSVRAGEGTQYF. The DNA of the CDR3 is TGCAGCGTTCGGGCCGGTGAAGGGACCCAGTACTTC. The rearrangement uses TRBV29-1 and TRBJ2-5; no clear D gene. There are 12 residues in the CDR3. V gave up 5 bases and J gave up 7 bases, with 14 bases separating them. CDR1 is SQVTM and CDR2 is ANQGSEA in the germline V gene. Based on the CDR3 plus reference TRBV29-1 and TRBJ2-5, the full variable domain is SAVISQKPSRDICQRGTSLTIQCQVDSQVTMMFWYRQQPGQSLTLIATANQGSEATYESGFVIDKFPISRPNLTFSTLTVSNMSPEDSSIYLCSVRAGEGTQYFGPGTRLLVL.

This clonotype has at least ten counts. This sequence joins TRBV2 and TRBJ1-2; the D gene is possibly TRBD1 (6 bases). The V end was cut by 6 bases, the J end by 5 bases, with 10 bases between. The CDR3 consists of 12 residues. Germline V gene data show CDR1 as SNHLY and CDR2 as FYNNEI. The CDR3 DNA reads TGTGCCAGCAGCCCAGGGGTATATGGCTACACCTTC. The encoded protein is CASSPGVYGYTF.

The chain links TRBV30 to TRBJ1-2; a weak D match, TRBD1 (5 bases). The CDR3 length is 13 residues. V was trimmed by 5 bases and J by 3 bases, leaving 13 bases between them. CDR1 GTSNPN and CDR2 SVGIG come from the germline V gene (reference sequence). CDR3 coding DNA: TGTGCCTGGGGCCCGGGACGGCACTATGGCTACACCTTC. Its protein product is CAWGPGRHYGYTF.

This clonotype turned up a few times. V usage is TRBV7-6 and J usage is TRBJ2-7; tentative D call: TRBD2 (6 bases). The J call may be faulty, since TRBJ2-4 better matches the DNA end. Germline V gene sequence: CDR1 SGHVS, CDR2 FNYEAQ. The CDR3 loop spans 13 amino acids. As DNA, the CDR3 is TGTGCCAGCAGCAAGACTAGGGGTAACATTCAGTACTTC. Its translation is CASSKTRGNIQYF.

As for this clonotype: At one end the junction does not follow the germline gene, possibly because of a read error. V and J are TRBV7-2 and TRBJ2-3; D remains unclear. CDR3 length: 12 residues. Germline V CDR1 and CDR2: SGHTA, FQGNSA. CDR3 sequence reads: CAGSRGTDTLYF. For the CDR3, the DNA is TGTGCCGGCAGCCGAGGCACAGATACGCTGTATTTT.

This clonotype was observed a handful of times. The J gene is TRBJ2-3, the V gene TRBV29-1; 9 bases match TRBD2. The germline gives CDR1 SQVTM, CDR2 ANQGSEA. Trimming cost V 1 base and J 8 bases; bases outside gene matches: 4. The CDR3 contains 13 residues. The CDR3 protein is CSVEVASGVTQYF. The DNA of the CDR3 is TGCAGCGTTGAAGTGGCTAGCGGGGTTACGCAGTATTTT.

Written as DNA, the CDR3 is TGTGCCAGCAGCCCCGGACGGAGACCAGATACGCAGTATTTT. It encodes CASSPGRRPDTQYF. The chain links TRBV13 to TRBJ2-3; the D is unclear. The germline V and J ends were trimmed by 5 bases and 4 bases, with 13 bases remaining between them. CDR3 length equals 14 residues. Germline V gene data show CDR1 as PRHDT and CDR2 as FYEKMQ (reference sequence).

V usage is TRBV6-2 or TRBV6-3 and J usage is TRBJ1-2; D is uncertain. CDR3 size: 13 residues. The ends were cut back, 7 bases at V and 1 base at J, with 10 bases in the middle. Germline CDR1 reads MNHEY; CDR2 reads SVGEGT. CDR3 coding DNA: TGTGCCAGCACAGACGGCCTTAACTATGGCTACACCTTC. It codes for CASTDGLNYGYTF.

This clonotype was found a few times. This sequence joins TRBV20-1 and TRBJ2-1, with D possibly matching TRBD2 (6 bases). V lost 5 bases and J 9 bases, leaving 20 bases between the germline ends. The CDR3 has 14 residues. Germline CDR1 is DFQATT and CDR2 is SNEGSKA (reference sequence). CDR3 in DNA: TGCAGTGCTCCTAGGCGGGAATTCAGCGGTGAGCAGTTCTTC. As protein: CSAPRREFSGEQFF.

The CDR3 spells CASSPQTGPYGYTF. The CDR3 coding sequence is TGTGCCAGCAGCCCCCAGACAGGGCCCTATGGCTACACCTTC. The genes are TRBV14 and TRBJ1-2; the match to TRBD1 covers 7 bases. V was pared by 4 bases and J by 4 bases, with 6 bases of the junction left unmatched. The CDR3 runs 14 residues. The germline CDR1 and CDR2 sequences are SGHDN and FVKESK.

The chain couples TRBV4-3 to TRBJ1-4; 9 bases are shared with TRBD1. V shed 0 bases and J 7 bases; nucleotides not matched to a gene: 6. The V gene's germline CDR1 is LGHNA and CDR2 YSLEER. This CDR3 is 16 amino acids long. The CDR3 protein is CASSQDIGTGSEKLFF. The CDR3 DNA sequence: TGCGCCAGCAGCCAAGATATCGGGACAGGGAGTGAAAAACTGTTTTTT.

This clonotype has more than one count but fewer than ten. The CDR3 bases are TGTGCCAGCACCCCCGGGAGGGCCTCTCTCTCTGGAAACACCATATATTTT. It is translated as CASTPGRASLSGNTIYF. The chain links TRBV12-3 or TRBV12-4 to TRBJ1-3, with D unclear. CDR3 length equals 17 residues. V was trimmed by 7 bases and J by 0 bases, leaving 19 bases between them.

V and J are TRBV10-3 and TRBJ2-1, with TRBD1 matching over 7 bases. The V segment lost 8 bases and the J segment 3 bases; nucleotides outside the gene matches: 7. The CDR3 is 14 residues long. Germline CDR1 reads ENHRY; CDR2 reads SYGVKD. In DNA form, the CDR3 reads TGTGCCATCGGGACAGCTACTAACTACAATGAGCAGTTCTTC. It yields the protein CAIGTATNYNEQFF.

The chain links TRBV3-1 to TRBJ2-1; TRBD2 aligns across 11 bases. The CDR3 contains 14 residues. CDR1 is LGHDT, CDR2 YNNKEL, per germline (reference sequence). Trimming cost V 8 bases and J 7 bases; bases outside gene matches: 7. CDR3 coding DNA: TGTGCCAGCGGTAGCGGGAGGGAGGGGAATGAGCAGTTCTTC. Translated: CASGSGREGNEQFF.

The CDR3 sequence: CASSLSWRSQPQHF. For the CDR3, the DNA is TGTGCCAGCAGTTTAAGCTGGAGGAGTCAGCCCCAGCATTTT. V and J are TRBV27 and TRBJ1-5; no firm D call. The V end was cut by 2 bases, the J end by 6 bases, with 11 bases between. Germline V gene sequence: CDR1 MNHEY, CDR2 SMNVEV (reference sequence). The CDR3 consists of 14 residues.

The J gene is TRBJ2-1, the V gene TRBV20-1; D might be TRBD2 (5 bases). The DNA end favors TRBJ2-7, so the J call may be wrong. Germline CDR1 reads DFQATT; CDR2 reads SNEGSKA (reference sequence). The CDR3 is 14 residues long. CDR3 nucleotide sequence: TGCAGTGCCTCGAAGAGGGATAGATCCTACGAGCAGTACTTC. Translation gives CSASKRDRSYEQYF.

The chain combines TRBV12-3 or TRBV12-4 with TRBJ2-5; no clear D gene. This CDR3 is built from 12 residues. V dropped 7 bases and J dropped 11 bases, with 17 bases sitting between them. CDR3 sequence: CASTTTPGGQYF. The DNA for the CDR3 is TGTGCCAGCACTACGACCCCCGGTGGACAGTACTTC.

This clonotype was counted between two and nine times. The chain employs TRBV20-1 and TRBJ2-1, with D possibly being TRBD1 (5 bases). V dropped 6 bases and J dropped 0 bases, with 15 bases sitting between them. Germline lookup yields CDR1 DFQATT and CDR2 SNEGSKA (reference sequence). This CDR3 has 15 amino acids. CDR3 region: CSAGVADSSYNEQFF. The CDR3 DNA reads as TGCAGTGCAGGCGTGGCAGACAGCTCCTACAATGAGCAGTTCTTC.

This clonotype has just a few counts. This sequence joins TRBV6-2 or TRBV6-3 and TRBJ2-6, with D perhaps TRBD1 (6 bases). CDR1 MNHEY and CDR2 SVGEGT come from the germline V gene. V lost 7 bases, J lost 0 bases, and 25 bases lay in between. The CDR3 is 20 amino acids. CDR3 amino acids: CASTSPTGSGVFSGANVLTF. The CDR3 DNA reads TGTGCCAGCACGAGCCCCACAGGGTCAGGAGTTTTCTCTGGGGCCAACGTCCTGACTTTC.

This clonotype was counted a single time. The rearrangement links TRBV20-1 to TRBJ2-1; 8 bases fit TRBD2. Germline values: CDR1 DFQATT, CDR2 SNEGSKA (reference sequence). The CDR3 contains 16 residues. The J segment lost 3 bases and the V segment lost 0 bases, leaving 7 bases of the junction unmatched. CDR3 loop: CSARDLGAGDYNEQFF. The CDR3 DNA sequence: TGCAGTGCTAGAGATCTCGGAGCGGGGGACTACAATGAGCAGTTCTTC.

The chain recombines TRBV21-1 with TRBJ1-2; the table calls TRBD1, which could not be checked here. TRBV21-1 counts as a pseudogene. This CDR3 region has 15 residues. The CDR3 sequence is CASSPWAGRNYGYTF. DNA of the CDR3: TGTGCCAGCAGCCCTTGGGCAGGGAGAAACTATGGCTACACCTTC.